This T cell receptor (beta chain) came from a study of control samples from healthy donors and cancer patients. The method was immunoSEQ multiplex PCR; TCRdb's version includes in-frame clones alone and lacks a portion of them. The data contain 85,000 to 95,000 clones, 88% of them singletons. Trimming took 4 bases from V and 0 from J, leaving 13 bases between them. The CDR3 spans 15 residues. CDR1 is SGHDT, CDR2 YYEEEE, per germline. The chain has TRBV5-6 and TRBJ1-1, with D unresolved. The specimen was blood. The sequence was obtained from a woman aged 70 to 79 in good health. This chain's CDR3 is CASSSRTALNTEAFF. The CDR3 DNA reads TGTGCCAGCAGCAGCCGGACGGCCCTGAACACTGAAGCTTTCTTT.